Below, 22 T cell receptor beta chains from the same sample are listed, as sequenced in a study of metastatic and nonmetastatic thyroid tumors. No treatment had been given to any patient before thyroid surgery. TCRdb reassembled clones from the PCR reads with MiXCR. Of 30,000 to 40,000 clones in the sample, over 15% are singletons; the top ten hold about an eighth. The specimen was blood. All receptors derive from a male donor with papillary thyroid cancer or a benign thyroid nodule (not recorded which). Some clones in this sample may be carry-over from other donors' samples.

The table lists this clone with a few counts. V usage is TRBV28 and J usage is TRBJ1-2, with D unclear. V lost 5 bases, J lost 4 bases, and 17 bases lay in between. Per germline, CDR1 MDHEN and CDR2 SYDVKM. The CDR3 runs to 15 residues. CDR3 amino acids: CASSPRPVRTYGYTF. In DNA, the CDR3 is TGTGCCAGCAGTCCGCGGCCGGTGAGAACCTATGGCTACACCTTC.

This clone was counted many times. One base away lies a much larger clone, so this may be a sequencing read error. The V call is TRBV28, the J call TRBJ1-1; D is undetermined. The CDR3 totals 12 residues. The V end lost 8 bases, the J end lost 6 bases, and 13 bases lay between the germline ends. Germline V gene data show CDR1 as MDHEN and CDR2 as SYDVKM. The CDR3 region has the DNA TGTGCCAGCGGGCTTGGGTGGGCTGAAGCTTTCTTT. This translates into CASGLGWAEAFF.

This clone was observed at least ten times. The J gene is TRBJ2-3, the V gene TRBV6-1; D not resolved. V was clipped by 5 bases and J by 4 bases, with 7 bases between them. Per germline, CDR1 MNHNS and CDR2 SASEGT. The CDR3 has 12 amino acids. CDR3 nucleotide sequence: TGTGCCAGCAGTTATAGGGCAGATACGCAGTATTTT. Translating gives CASSYRADTQYF.

The chain links TRBV27 to TRBJ2-1, with D possibly being TRBD1 (5 bases). Trimming removed 3 bases from V and 0 bases from J, with 12 bases in between. CDR1 and CDR2 from the germline V gene are MNHEY and SMNVEV (reference sequence). The CDR3 extends over 16 amino acids. CDR3: CASSLGRQYSYNEQFF. CDR3 DNA: TGTGCCAGCAGTTTGGGTCGACAGTACTCCTACAATGAGCAGTTCTTC.

This clone was detected ten times or more. V and J are TRBV3-1 and TRBJ1-5; TRBD1 matches at 7 bases. The CDR3 covers 15 residues. V was pared by 4 bases and J by 5 bases, with 8 bases of the junction left unmatched. CDR1 and CDR2 from the germline V gene are LGHDT and YNNKEL (reference sequence). The CDR3 is CASSRGTVGDQPQHF. The CDR3 bases are TGTGCCAGCAGCCGGGGGACAGTCGGGGATCAGCCCCAGCATTTT. Variable domain in full (rest from reference TRBV3-1 and TRBJ1-5): DTAVSQTPKYLVTQMGNDKSIKCEQNLGHDTMYWYKQDSKKFLKIMFSYNNKELIINETVPNRFSPKSPDKAHLNLHINSLELGDSAVYFCASSRGTVGDQPQHFGDGTRLSIL.

The sample holds many counts of this clone. The chain uses TRBV18 and TRBJ2-2, with a weak D call TRBD1 (6 bases). Trimming took 6 bases from V and 3 from J, leaving 14 bases between them. Germline loops: CDR1 KGHSH, CDR2 LQKENI. This CDR3 spans 15 amino acids. The DNA for the CDR3 is TGTGCCAGCTCGGTGGGGGACACCTACACCGGGGAGCTGTTTTTT. Encoded protein: CASSVGDTYTGELFF.

The rearrangement links TRBV2 to TRBJ2-1; D is unresolved. Germline CDR1 and CDR2: SNHLY and FYNNEI. V was shortened by 2 bases and J by 4 bases, with 9 bases between the two germline ends. This CDR3 has 14 residues. In DNA, the CDR3 is TGTGCCAGCAGTGAAAGGCAGGCTTACAATGAGCAGTTCTTC. Protein sequence: CASSERQAYNEQFF.

This clone was picked up many times. CDR3 in DNA: TGTGCCAGCAGGACCAGCAAGGATCAAGAGACCCAGTACTTC. Its translation: CASRTSKDQETQYF. The genes are TRBV6-1 and TRBJ2-5; D is uncertain. Trimming removed 6 bases at V and 2 bases at J, with 13 bases between. Germline assignment: CDR1 MNHNS and CDR2 SASEGT. This CDR3 region has 14 residues.

This clone showed up just a few times. This chain joins TRBV6-2 or TRBV6-3 and TRBJ2-7; 9 bases are shared with TRBD2. J lost 9 bases, V lost 8 bases, and 5 bases had no gene match. CDR3 length: 11 residues. Germline CDR1 and CDR2: MNHEY and SVGEGT. CDR3: CASYSGSGQYF. The DNA of the CDR3 is TGTGCCAGCTATAGCGGGAGTGGGCAGTACTTC.

This clone was seen at least ten times. The chain recombines TRBV3-1 with TRBJ2-1, with 7 bases that match TRBD2. The CDR3 runs to 20 residues. The ends lost 1 base at V and 3 bases at J; junction bases unmatched: 18. The germline V gene encodes CDR1 LGHDT and CDR2 YNNKEL (reference sequence). The CDR3 reads CASSQGKVLFQGGGYNEQFF. The CDR3 bases are TGTGCCAGCAGCCAAGGCAAAGTCCTCTTCCAGGGCGGGGGCTACAATGAGCAGTTCTTC.

This clone was seen ten or more times. The V gene is TRBV5-6, the J gene TRBJ1-2, with 8 nucleotides matching TRBD1. CDR3 length equals 13 residues. CDR1 is SGHDT and CDR2 is YYEEEE in the germline V gene. The junction had 2 bases not matched to a gene; V was cut back by 7 bases and J by 0 bases. The CDR3 protein is CASLGQANYGYTF. The CDR3 nucleotides read TGTGCCAGCCTGGGACAGGCTAACTATGGCTACACCTTC.

J is TRBJ1-5 and V is TRBV10-2; D is undetermined. CDR3 length equals 14 residues. The V and J ends lost 3 bases and 9 bases respectively, with 15 bases between them. Germline CDR1 is WSHSY and CDR2 is SAAADI. CDR3 in amino acids: CASSEGSATGPQHF. CDR3 coding DNA: TGCGCCAGCAGTGAAGGGTCAGCTACCGGGCCCCAGCATTTT.

This clone was found many times. The V call is TRBV7-9, the J call TRBJ2-1, with D unclear. Germline CDR1 reads SEHNR; CDR2 reads FQNEAQ (reference sequence). V dropped 1 base and J dropped 0 bases, with 7 bases sitting between them. This CDR3 comprises 15 residues. CDR3 nucleotides: TGTGCCAGCAGCTTAGGGCTTGTCTCCTACAATGAGCAGTTCTTC. It encodes CASSLGLVSYNEQFF.

This clone was observed at least ten times. V gene TRBV7-9 combines with J gene TRBJ1-1, with no clear D. The CDR3 consists of 13 residues. Trimming shortened V by 0 bases and J by 4 bases, and 6 bases separated the two germline ends. Germline V gives CDR1 SEHNR, CDR2 FQNEAQ (reference sequence). The CDR3: CASSLARGTEAFF. DNA for the CDR3: TGTGCCAGCAGCTTAGCCCGGGGCACTGAAGCTTTCTTT.

This chain joins TRBV12-3 or TRBV12-4 and TRBJ1-4; TRBD1 agrees at 9 bases. Trimming at V came to 9 bases and at J to 7 bases, leaving 9 bases not matched to a gene. The CDR3 totals 14 residues. CDR3 region: CASRVGTGPEKLFF. The CDR3 DNA is TGTGCCAGTCGAGTGGGGACAGGGCCTGAAAAACTGTTTTTT.

This clone was seen a few times. The V and J genes are TRBV28 and TRBJ2-7; D unclear. The V and J ends lost 6 bases and 1 base respectively, with 10 bases between them. The CDR3 is made up of 13 amino acids. In germline, CDR1 is MDHEN, CDR2 SYDVKM. The CDR3 region has the DNA TGTGCCAGCAGCCCCTTCGGTTCCTACGAGCAGTACTTC. Protein product: CASSPFGSYEQYF. Variable domain in full (rest from reference TRBV28 and TRBJ2-7): DVKVTQSSRYLVKRTGEKVFLECVQDMDHENMFWYRQDPGLGLRLIYFSYDVKMKEKGDIPEGYSVSREKKERFSLILESASTNQTSMYLCASSPFGSYEQYFGPGTRLTVT.

This clone was counted only a few times. Mismatch with germline at one junction end may stem from a read error. This chain connects TRBV6-2 or TRBV6-3 to TRBJ1-2; D is undetermined. Germline CDR1 reads MNHEY; CDR2 reads SVGEGT. The CDR3 runs 12 residues. This chain's CDR3 is CASSYRLYGYTF. The DNA of the CDR3 is TGCGCCAGCAGTTATCGGCTCTATGGCTACACCTTC.

There are many counts of this clone. The rearrangement joins TRBV5-1 to TRBJ1-1, with TRBD1 matching over 8 bases. With 3 bases clipped from V and 3 bases from J, the junction kept 1 base outside the gene matches. The germline CDR1 and CDR2 sequences are SGHRS and YFSETQ. The CDR3 covers 13 residues. CDR3 DNA: TGCGCCAGCAGCTCGGACAGGGACACTGAAGCTTTCTTT. Translated: CASSSDRDTEAFF.

This clone was seen a few times. The chain carries TRBV2 and TRBJ2-2, with D unclear. Deletions cut 6 bases from V and 8 bases from J, with 13 bases between. CDR3 length: 13 amino acids. Germline-derived CDR1 and CDR2 are SNHLY and FYNNEI. The DNA for the CDR3 is TGTGCCAGCAGCAGAGACCGATCGGGGGAGCTGTTTTTT. This encodes CASSRDRSGELFF.

This clone was recorded many times. V is TRBV28 and J is TRBJ2-5, with 8 bases aligning to TRBD1. The J segment lost 5 bases and the V segment lost 6 bases, leaving 5 bases of the junction unmatched. The CDR3 contains 13 residues. Germline values: CDR1 MDHEN, CDR2 SYDVKM. This chain's CDR3 is CASRTGAWETQYF. CDR3 DNA sequence: TGTGCCAGCAGGACAGGGGCTTGGGAGACCCAGTACTTC.

In this sample, this clone turned up many times. CDR3 loop: CASSLTGARGNTIYF. The CDR3 DNA follows: TGTGCCAGCAGCTTAACAGGGGCCCGAGGAAACACCATATATTTT. This chain joins TRBV7-9 and TRBJ1-3; 7 nucleotides agree with TRBD1. Germline loops: CDR1 SEHNR, CDR2 FQNEAQ (reference sequence). The CDR3 loop spans 15 amino acids. V gave up 2 bases and J gave up 4 bases; unmatched junction bases: 5.

This clone was counted between two and nine times. This chain joins TRBV5-8 and TRBJ2-1; 8 bases map to TRBD2. Unmatched junction bases numbered 9, after V lost 10 bases and J lost 0 bases. The germline CDR1 and CDR2 sequences are SGHTS and YDEGEE. The length of the CDR3 is 15 residues. The CDR3 DNA reads as TGTGCCGGCAATCCGAGCGGGAGCTCCTACAATGAGCAGTTCTTC. It yields the protein CAGNPSGSSYNEQFF.